A few counts support the clone carrying this T cell receptor (beta chain). The data were obtained in a study of blood T cell repertoires in COVID-19. At the level of the study: Samples taken during acute and convalescent COVID-19 were collected in the United States, Italy and Spain. Sources were T cells, B-cell-depleted T cells, or PBMCs; the material itself was cDNA or gDNA.

In the authors' methods: Scientists estimated how many nucleated cells there were by amplifying reference gene primers. Repertoires were generated with immunoSEQ multiplex PCR, while TCRdb's copy carries only in-frame clones and drops some. That table is the source of V, J and clone size, and D and trimming were worked out from the DNA. The sample contains about 47,000 clones, around 83% of which appear only once. This sequence was found in a human donor with acute or convalescent COVID-19. The donor label of this sample is uncertain. The sequenced sample was peripheral blood.

The CDR3 is CASSQALRGELFF. CDR3 sequence (DNA): TGTGCCAGCAGCCAAGCACTTCGAGGGGAGCTGTTTTTT. V and J are TRBV14 and TRBJ2-2; no firm D call. Germline CDR1 is SGHDN and CDR2 is FVKESK. Trimming shortened V by 1 base and J by 8 bases, and 8 bases separated the two germline ends. CDR3 length: 13 amino acids.